This is a list of T cell receptor beta chains from one sample in a study of Ad26.COV2.S vaccination and SARS-CoV-2 variants. Using immunoSEQ multiplex PCR, the repertoire was profiled, and TCRdb retains in-frame clones only, with some absent. Of about 440,000 clones in the sample, 90% were seen once. This specimen was peripheral blood, taken in a trial of Ad26.COV2.S vaccine versus placebo. The receptor source for this set is a person aged 18-65 years who received the Ad26.COV2.S COVID-19 vaccine or a placebo. Both conserved end residues are part of each CDR3. The order of the fields is V gene, J gene, CDR3 protein.

V gene: TRBV7-2; J gene: TRBJ2-1; CDR3 protein: CASSLGGTGHEQFF
V gene: TRBV7-3; J gene: TRBJ2-3; CDR3 protein: CASSLTGSPTDTQYF
V gene: TRBV27; J gene: TRBJ1-6; CDR3 protein: CASSWVYRVSLSSPLHF
V gene: TRBV19; J gene: TRBJ2-5; CDR3 protein: CASSVSFVSLAGGGFETQYF
V gene: TRBV28; J gene: TRBJ1-2; CDR3 protein: CASSLTRTGVYGYTF
V gene: TRBV28; J gene: TRBJ2-3; CDR3 protein: CASSLTGLDTQYF
V gene: TRBV4-2; J gene: TRBJ2-4; CDR3 protein: CASSHGELAKNIQYF
V gene: TRBV6-2/TRBV6-3; J gene: TRBJ2-7; CDR3 protein: CASSGRAPYEQYF
V gene: TRBV5-1; J gene: TRBJ2-3; CDR3 protein: CATRTADTQYF
V gene: TRBV11-3; J gene: TRBJ2-7; CDR3 protein: CASSLAANSYEQYF
V gene: TRBV6-1; J gene: TRBJ1-1; CDR3 protein: CASSDNRMNTEAFF
V gene: TRBV1; J gene: TRBJ2-1; CDR3 protein: CTSSQPAASSYNEQFF
V gene: TRBV11-3; J gene: TRBJ2-2; CDR3 protein: CASSSGSGGELFF
V gene: TRBV9; J gene: TRBJ2-1; CDR3 protein: CASSVAGASNEQFF
V gene: TRBV28; J gene: TRBJ2-3; CDR3 protein: CASSFVGVSQYF
V gene: TRBV2; J gene: TRBJ1-2; CDR3 protein: CASSEDRDVAGYTF
V gene: TRBV18; J gene: TRBJ1-1; CDR3 protein: CASSRQGGYTEAFF
V gene: TRBV27; J gene: TRBJ1-1; CDR3 protein: CASSLEGFSNTEAFF
V gene: TRBV27; J gene: TRBJ2-3; CDR3 protein: CASTDGSSGSPYF
V gene: TRBV6-2/TRBV6-3; J gene: TRBJ2-1; CDR3 protein: CASSYPTSGMRNEQFF
V gene: TRBV19; J gene: TRBJ2-5; CDR3 protein: CASRLGAQETQYF
V gene: TRBV5-6; J gene: TRBJ2-1; CDR3 protein: CASNRDQLYNEQFF
V gene: TRBV10-3; J gene: TRBJ2-5; CDR3 protein: CAIRKMGQGETQYF
V gene: TRBV21-1; J gene: TRBJ2-7; CDR3 protein: CASSKKGSSASSYEQYF
V gene: TRBV5-1; J gene: TRBJ2-3; CDR3 protein: CASSLKAHGTDTQYF
V gene: TRBV19; J gene: TRBJ2-7; CDR3 protein: CASSGRSYEQYF
V gene: TRBV11-2; J gene: TRBJ1-1; CDR3 protein: CASSLGLVNTEAFF
V gene: TRBV28; J gene: TRBJ2-5; CDR3 protein: CASSLFTAQETQYF
V gene: TRBV15; J gene: TRBJ2-7; CDR3 protein: CATSPSAGVVGEQYF
V gene: TRBV5-1; J gene: TRBJ2-1; CDR3 protein: CASSLVPSGRSKFHNEQFF
V gene: TRBV11-3; J gene: TRBJ2-6; CDR3 protein: CASSLGGAGANVLTF
V gene: TRBV7-9; J gene: TRBJ2-7; CDR3 protein: CASSPRGGSYEQYF
V gene: TRBV25-1; J gene: TRBJ2-1; CDR3 protein: CASTEGDWSSYNEQFF
V gene: TRBV3-1/TRBV3-2; J gene: TRBJ2-5; CDR3 protein: CASSQLVETQYF
V gene: TRBV28; J gene: TRBJ2-5; CDR3 protein: CASRQGAQTQYF
V gene: TRBV5-1; J gene: TRBJ2-1; CDR3 protein: CASSFERNNEQFF
V gene: TRBV11-2; J gene: TRBJ2-1; CDR3 protein: CASLAGAGPYNEQFF
V gene: TRBV29-1; J gene: TRBJ2-5; CDR3 protein: CSVAQDRGQTQYF
V gene: TRBV11-2; J gene: TRBJ1-4; CDR3 protein: CASSTGTGYNEKLFF
V gene: TRBV15; J gene: TRBJ2-7; CDR3 protein: CATSRSTGTSGQGEQYF
V gene: TRBV5-4; J gene: TRBJ2-5; CDR3 protein: CASSVGTAQETQYF
V gene: TRBV7-8; J gene: TRBJ2-5; CDR3 protein: CASSPSGTAETQYF
V gene: TRBV7-9; J gene: TRBJ1-1; CDR3 protein: CASSTGQGEGEAFF
V gene: TRBV6-1; J gene: TRBJ1-5; CDR3 protein: CASSDRGWSNQPQHF
V gene: TRBV7-2; J gene: TRBJ2-5; CDR3 protein: CASSPPGTHQETQYF